This entry lists 13 T cell receptor beta chains sequenced from one sample in a study of T cells in Graves' hyperthyroidism and ophthalmopathy. Researchers took RNA transcripts and amplified the TCR beta CDR3 regions from them. First-round RT-PCR of the TCR CDR3 relied on the HTBI primer set. MiXCR, run by TCRdb on the multiplex PCR reads, gives a single entry per CDR3 protein. The sample has 550,000 to 650,000 distinct CDR3 sequences, 14% seen once. The sequenced sample consisted of blood. The receptors originated from a woman between 35 and 50 years old with Graves' hyperthyroidism.

This clonotype occurred many times. The chain uses TRBV7-9 and TRBJ1-1, with D possibly being TRBD1 (6 bases). The CDR3 sequence is 17 residues long. V lost 1 base, J lost 0 bases, and 15 bases lay in between. The germline CDR1 and CDR2 sequences are SEHNR and FQNEAQ (reference sequence). As DNA, the CDR3 is TGTGCCAGCAGCTTAGGAACAACCGACAGGATGAACACTGAAGCTTTCTTT. It is translated as CASSLGTTDRMNTEAFF. Complete variable domain (other parts from reference TRBV7-9 and TRBJ1-1): DTGVSQNPRHKITKRGQNVTFRCDPISEHNRLYWYRQTLGQGPEFLTYFQNEAQLEKSRLLSDRFSAERPKGSFSTLEIQRTEQGDSAMYLCASSLGTTDRMNTEAFFGQGTRLTVV.

This clonotype was observed many times. The chain joins TRBV6-2 or TRBV6-3 to TRBJ2-1; 14 bases agree with TRBD2. Germline V CDR1 and CDR2: MNHEY, SVGEGT. The CDR3 is made up of 16 amino acids. Trimming cost V 5 bases and J 8 bases; bases outside gene matches: 8. CDR3: CASSTKGLAGVDEQFF. Here the CDR3 DNA reads TGTGCCAGCAGTACAAAGGGACTAGCGGGAGTAGATGAGCAGTTCTTC.

This clonotype was seen repeatedly, ten times or more. J is TRBJ1-5 and V is TRBV20-1, with unresolved D. Trimming shortened V by 0 bases and J by 0 bases, and 3 bases separated the two germline ends. Looked up from germline, CDR1 is DFQATT and CDR2 is SNEGSKA (reference sequence). The CDR3 consists of 13 residues. The CDR3 reads CSAREGSNQPQHF. The CDR3 DNA follows: TGCAGTGCTAGAGAGGGTAGCAATCAGCCCCAGCATTTT.

This clonotype has a count of ten or more. In DNA form, the CDR3 reads TGTGCCAGCAGGGAAAGGACTTCCATGAACACTGAAGCTTTCTTT. As protein: CASRERTSMNTEAFF. This chain links TRBV2 with TRBJ1-1, with D hard to call. Between the trimmed V and J ends, which lost 6 bases and 0 bases, there was a span of 14 bases. Looked up from germline, CDR1 is SNHLY and CDR2 is FYNNEI. The CDR3 covers 15 residues.

The chain couples TRBV6-6 to TRBJ1-1, with TRBD1 matching 11 bases. The CDR3 is 16 amino acids. The germline gives CDR1 MNHNY, CDR2 SVGAGI (reference sequence). The junction had 5 bases not matched to a gene; V was cut back by 2 bases and J by 3 bases. The CDR3 DNA is TGTGCCAGCAGTTACCGGGACAGGGGGGCGGACACTGAAGCTTTCTTT. Translating gives CASSYRDRGADTEAFF.

In this sample, this clonotype turned up many times. This rearrangement joins TRBV2 to TRBJ2-3; 7 bases match TRBD2. With V trimmed by 2 bases and J by 1 base, 6 bases remained unmatched. Germline V gene sequence: CDR1 SNHLY, CDR2 FYNNEI. This CDR3 contains 16 residues. The CDR3 sequence is CASSESGIRGTDTQYF. In nucleotides, the CDR3 is TGTGCCAGCAGTGAAAGCGGGATTAGAGGCACAGATACGCAGTATTTT.

This clonotype was seen many times. The rearrangement joins TRBV28 to TRBJ2-3; possible D gene TRBD2, 6 bases. Trimming stripped 9 bases from V and 0 bases from J, with 10 bases between. This CDR3 has 13 residues. From germline, CDR1 is MDHEN and CDR2 SYDVKM. The CDR3, as DNA: TGTGCCAGTAGCGGATCTAGCACAGATACGCAGTATTTT. Translated, it gives CASSGSSTDTQYF.

This clonotype was recorded at least ten times. The chain joins TRBV30 to TRBJ2-1; TRBD2 matches 11 bases. Germline V gives CDR1 GTSNPN, CDR2 SVGIG (reference sequence). With V trimmed by 0 bases and J by 5 bases, 18 bases remained unmatched. This CDR3 spans 20 amino acids. The CDR3: CAWSVGTSGWPGSFDNEQFF. The CDR3 DNA reads as TGTGCCTGGAGTGTTGGGACTAGCGGATGGCCCGGGAGTTTTGACAATGAGCAGTTCTTC.

This clonotype has only one observation. A junction end diverges from the germline sequence, so it may reflect a read error. V usage is TRBV7-2 and J usage is TRBJ2-3, with 8 nucleotides matching TRBD2. Germline CDR1 and CDR2: SGHTA and FQGNSA. The CDR3 contains 13 residues. CDR3 bases: TGCGCCAGCAGCCAAGTGACCGGGAGGGCGCAGTATTTT. It encodes CASSQVTGRAQYF.

This clonotype came up many times. The rearrangement uses TRBV30 and TRBJ1-2; unclear D gene. This CDR3 has 12 residues. Germline CDR1 and CDR2: GTSNPN and SVGIG (reference sequence). Trimming left V 2 bases short and J 0 bases short, with 4 bases between. The CDR3 spells CAWSWTNYGYTF. The CDR3 coding sequence is TGTGCCTGGAGTTGGACTAACTATGGCTACACCTTC.

Many counts were recorded for this clonotype. One junction end disagrees with the germline gene, perhaps due to a read error. The chain couples TRBV5-1 to TRBJ2-1; 11 nucleotides align to TRBD1. CDR3 length: 15 amino acids. Germline V gene sequence: CDR1 SGHRS, CDR2 YFSETQ. Here the CDR3 DNA reads TGTGCCAGCAGCTCCGGGACAGGGGGCTACAATGAGCAGTTCTTC. It encodes CASSSGTGGYNEQFF. The entire variable domain, with the rest obtained from reference TRBV5-1 and TRBJ2-1, is as follows: KAGVTQTPRYLIKTRGQQVTLSCSPISGHRSVSWYQQTPGQGLQFLFEYFSETQRNKGNFPGRFSGRQFSNSRSEMNVSTLELGDSALYLCASSSGTGGYNEQFFGPGTRLTVL.

Notes on this clonotype: One base away lies a much larger clone, so this may be a sequencing read error. The CDR3 protein is CASSAERTGELFF. In DNA form, the CDR3 reads TGTGCCAGCAGCGCCGAGCGCACCGGGGAGCTGTTTTTT. The chain is built from TRBV7-8 and TRBJ2-2, with no clear D. V was cut by 5 bases and J by 4 bases, with 8 bases left in between. CDR1 and CDR2 from the germline V gene are SGHVS and FQNEAQ. This CDR3 is built from 13 residues.

This clonotype was detected many times. The chain links TRBV7-2 to TRBJ1-5; no definite D call. Trimming stripped 5 bases from V and 0 bases from J, with 11 bases between. There are 15 residues in the CDR3. Germline CDR1 reads SGHTA; CDR2 reads FQGNSA. The DNA of the CDR3 is TGTGCCAGCAGCGTTCCGTACCCTAGCAATCAGCCCCAGCATTTT. This encodes CASSVPYPSNQPQHF.